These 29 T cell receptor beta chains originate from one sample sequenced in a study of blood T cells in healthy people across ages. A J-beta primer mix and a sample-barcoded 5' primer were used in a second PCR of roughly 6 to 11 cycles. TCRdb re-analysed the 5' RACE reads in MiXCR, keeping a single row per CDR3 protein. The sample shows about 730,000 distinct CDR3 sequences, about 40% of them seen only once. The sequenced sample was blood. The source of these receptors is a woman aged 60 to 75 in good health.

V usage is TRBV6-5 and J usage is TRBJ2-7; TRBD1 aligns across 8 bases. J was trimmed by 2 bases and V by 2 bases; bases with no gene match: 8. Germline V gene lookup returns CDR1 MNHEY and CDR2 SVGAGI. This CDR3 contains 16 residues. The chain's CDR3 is CASSYPGQGATYEQYF. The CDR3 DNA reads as TGTGCCAGCAGTTACCCCGGGCAGGGGGCGACCTACGAGCAGTACTTC.

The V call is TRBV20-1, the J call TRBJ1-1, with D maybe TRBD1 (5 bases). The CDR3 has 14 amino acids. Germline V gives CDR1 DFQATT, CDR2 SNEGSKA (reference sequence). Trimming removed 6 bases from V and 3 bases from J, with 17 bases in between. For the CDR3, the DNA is TGCAGTGCGTCGGACACCCCCCGGGACACTGAAGCTTTCTTT. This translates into CSASDTPRDTEAFF.

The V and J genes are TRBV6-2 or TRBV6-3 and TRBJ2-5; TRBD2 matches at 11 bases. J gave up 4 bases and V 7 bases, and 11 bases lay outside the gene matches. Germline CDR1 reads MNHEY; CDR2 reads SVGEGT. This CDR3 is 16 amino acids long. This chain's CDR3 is CASTTGLAGGRETQYF. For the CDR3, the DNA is TGTGCCAGCACCACAGGGCTAGCGGGGGGTCGAGAGACCCAGTACTTC.

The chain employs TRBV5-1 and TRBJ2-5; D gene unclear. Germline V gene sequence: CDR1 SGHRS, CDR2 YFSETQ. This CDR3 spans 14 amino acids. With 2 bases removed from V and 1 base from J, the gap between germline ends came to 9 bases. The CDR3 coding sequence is TGCGCCAGCAGCTTTTATGAGATCCAAGAGACCCAGTACTTC. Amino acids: CASSFYEIQETQYF.

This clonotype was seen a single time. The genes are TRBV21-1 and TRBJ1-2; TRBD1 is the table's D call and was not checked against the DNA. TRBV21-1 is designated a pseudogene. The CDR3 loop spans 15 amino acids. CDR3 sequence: CASSKGEGVRGGYTF. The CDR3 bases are TGTGCCAGCAGCAAAGGGGAAGGGGTGCGAGGAGGCTACACCTTC.

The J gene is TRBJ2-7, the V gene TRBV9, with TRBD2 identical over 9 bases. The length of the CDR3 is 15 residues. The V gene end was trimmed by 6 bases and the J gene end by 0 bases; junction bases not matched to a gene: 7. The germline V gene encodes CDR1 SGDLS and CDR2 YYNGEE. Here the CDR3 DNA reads TGTGCCAGCAACCCGGGACTAGCCCCCTCCTACGAGCAGTACTTC. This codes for CASNPGLAPSYEQYF.

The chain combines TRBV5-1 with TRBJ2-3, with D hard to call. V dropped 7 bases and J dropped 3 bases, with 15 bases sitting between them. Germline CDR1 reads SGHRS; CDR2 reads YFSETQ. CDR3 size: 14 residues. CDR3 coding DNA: TGCGCCAGCGGACCTATGGGTACAACAGATACGCAGTATTTT. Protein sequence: CASGPMGTTDTQYF.

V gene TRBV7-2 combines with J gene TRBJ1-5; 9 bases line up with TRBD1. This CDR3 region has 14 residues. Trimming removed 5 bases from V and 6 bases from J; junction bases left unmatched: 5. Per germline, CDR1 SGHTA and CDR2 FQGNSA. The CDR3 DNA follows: TGTGCCAGCAGCCTACAGGGACAGGGTCAGCCCCAGCATTTT. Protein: CASSLQGQGQPQHF.

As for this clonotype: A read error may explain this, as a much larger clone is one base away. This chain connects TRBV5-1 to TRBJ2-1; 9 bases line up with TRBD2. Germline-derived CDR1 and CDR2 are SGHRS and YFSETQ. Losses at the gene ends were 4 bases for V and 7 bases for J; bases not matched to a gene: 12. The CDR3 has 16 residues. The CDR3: CASSDRTSEGSNEQFF. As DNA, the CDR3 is TGCGCCAGCAGCGACCGGACTAGCGAGGGATCTAATGAGCAGTTCTTC.

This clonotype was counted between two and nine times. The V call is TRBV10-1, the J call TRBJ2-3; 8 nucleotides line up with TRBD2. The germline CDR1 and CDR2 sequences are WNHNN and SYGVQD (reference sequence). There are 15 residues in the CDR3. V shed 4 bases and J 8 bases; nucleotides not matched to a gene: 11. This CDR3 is CASSVGGGSIRTQYF. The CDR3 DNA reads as TGCGCCAGCAGTGTTGGCGGGGGGTCCATCCGTACGCAGTATTTT.

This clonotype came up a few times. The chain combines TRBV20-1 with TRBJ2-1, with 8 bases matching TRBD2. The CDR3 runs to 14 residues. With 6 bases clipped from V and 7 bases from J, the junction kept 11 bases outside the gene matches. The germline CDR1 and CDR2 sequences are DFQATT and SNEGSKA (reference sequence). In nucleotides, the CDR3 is TGCAGTGCCTCGGGACTAGTGAACAGTAATGAGCAGTTCTTC. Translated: CSASGLVNSNEQFF.

CDR3 DNA: TGTGCCAGCAGTTTAAGCGGACACTCCTATAGCAATCAGCCCCAGCATTTT. This translates into CASSLSGHSYSNQPQHF. This chain connects TRBV12-3 or TRBV12-4 to TRBJ1-5, with TRBD1 as a possible D gene (5 bases). The CDR3 sequence is 17 residues long. The germline V and J ends were trimmed by 2 bases and 0 bases, with 14 bases remaining between them.

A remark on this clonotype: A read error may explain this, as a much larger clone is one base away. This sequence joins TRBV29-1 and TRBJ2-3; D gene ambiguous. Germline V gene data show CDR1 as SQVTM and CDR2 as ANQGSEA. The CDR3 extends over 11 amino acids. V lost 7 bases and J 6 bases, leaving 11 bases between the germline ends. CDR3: CSANSSDTQYF. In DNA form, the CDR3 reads TGCAGCGCAAACTCAAGTGATACGCAGTATTTT.

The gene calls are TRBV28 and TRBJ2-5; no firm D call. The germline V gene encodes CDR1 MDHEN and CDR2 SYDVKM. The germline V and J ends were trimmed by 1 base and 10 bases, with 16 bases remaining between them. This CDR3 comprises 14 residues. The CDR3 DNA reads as TGTGCCAGCAGTTTATCGGCTATTCAATCCCACCAGTACTTC. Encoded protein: CASSLSAIQSHQYF. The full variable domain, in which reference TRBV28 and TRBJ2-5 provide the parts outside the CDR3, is DVKVTQSSRYLVKRTGEKVFLECVQDMDHENMFWYRQDPGLGLRLIYFSYDVKMKEKGDIPEGYSVSREKKERFSLILESASTNQTSMYLCASSLSAIQSHQYFGPGTRLLVL.

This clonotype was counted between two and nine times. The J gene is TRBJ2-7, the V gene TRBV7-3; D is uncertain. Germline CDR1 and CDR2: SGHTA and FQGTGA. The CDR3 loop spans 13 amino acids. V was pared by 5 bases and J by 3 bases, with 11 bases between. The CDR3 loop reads CASSPGFLYEQYF. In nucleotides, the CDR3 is TGTGCCAGCAGCCCCGGGTTCCTCTACGAGCAGTACTTC.

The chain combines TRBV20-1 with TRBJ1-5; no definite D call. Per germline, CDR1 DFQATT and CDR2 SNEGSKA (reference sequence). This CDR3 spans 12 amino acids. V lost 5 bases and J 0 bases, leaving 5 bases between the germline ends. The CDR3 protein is CSAQYSNQPQHF. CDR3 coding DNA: TGCAGTGCTCAGTATAGCAATCAGCCCCAGCATTTT.

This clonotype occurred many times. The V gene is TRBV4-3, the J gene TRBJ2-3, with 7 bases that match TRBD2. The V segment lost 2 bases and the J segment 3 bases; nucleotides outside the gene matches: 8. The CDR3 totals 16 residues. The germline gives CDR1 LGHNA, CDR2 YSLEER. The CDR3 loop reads CASSQLGTSVTDTQYF. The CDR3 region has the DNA TGCGCCAGCAGCCAATTAGGTACTAGCGTAACAGATACGCAGTATTTT.

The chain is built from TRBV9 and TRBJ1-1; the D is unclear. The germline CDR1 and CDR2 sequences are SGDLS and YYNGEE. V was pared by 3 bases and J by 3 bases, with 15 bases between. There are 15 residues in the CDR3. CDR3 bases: TGTGCCAGCAGCGGAGCCACGGGCGGCTACACTGAAGCTTTCTTT. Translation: CASSGATGGYTEAFF.

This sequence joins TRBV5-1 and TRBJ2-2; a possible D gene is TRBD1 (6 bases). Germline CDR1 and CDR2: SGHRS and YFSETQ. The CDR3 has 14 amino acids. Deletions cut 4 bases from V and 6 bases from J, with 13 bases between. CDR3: CASSPGTTSGELFF. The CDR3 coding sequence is TGCGCCAGCAGCCCCGGGACAACGTCCGGGGAGCTGTTTTTT. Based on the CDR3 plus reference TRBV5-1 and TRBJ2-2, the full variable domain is KAGVTQTPRYLIKTRGQQVTLSCSPISGHRSVSWYQQTPGQGLQFLFEYFSETQRNKGNFPGRFSGRQFSNSRSEMNVSTLELGDSALYLCASSPGTTSGELFFGEGSRLTVL.

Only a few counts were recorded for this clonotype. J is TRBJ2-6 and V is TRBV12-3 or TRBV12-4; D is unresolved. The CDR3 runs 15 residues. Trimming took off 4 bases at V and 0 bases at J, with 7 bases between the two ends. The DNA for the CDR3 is TGTGCCAGCAGTTCCCAGACCTCTGGGGCCAACGTCCTGACTTTC. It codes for CASSSQTSGANVLTF.

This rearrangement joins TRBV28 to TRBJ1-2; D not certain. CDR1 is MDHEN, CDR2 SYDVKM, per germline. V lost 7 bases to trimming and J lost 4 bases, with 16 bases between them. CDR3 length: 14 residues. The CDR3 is CASTWSGQGYGYTF. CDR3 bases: TGTGCCAGCACCTGGAGCGGGCAAGGCTATGGCTACACCTTC.

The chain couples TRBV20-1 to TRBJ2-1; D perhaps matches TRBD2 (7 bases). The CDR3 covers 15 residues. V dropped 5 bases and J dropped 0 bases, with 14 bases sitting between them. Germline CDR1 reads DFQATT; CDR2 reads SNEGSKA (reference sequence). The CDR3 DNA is TGCAGTGCTGGGGGGGGCCAGAGCTCCTACAATGAGCAGTTCTTC. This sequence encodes CSAGGGQSSYNEQFF.

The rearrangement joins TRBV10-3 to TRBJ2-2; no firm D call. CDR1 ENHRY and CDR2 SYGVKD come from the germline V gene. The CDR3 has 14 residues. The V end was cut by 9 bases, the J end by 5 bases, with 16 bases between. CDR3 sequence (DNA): TGTGCCATGGCCGGGCCACAGACTACCGGGGAGCTGTTTTTT. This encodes CAMAGPQTTGELFF.

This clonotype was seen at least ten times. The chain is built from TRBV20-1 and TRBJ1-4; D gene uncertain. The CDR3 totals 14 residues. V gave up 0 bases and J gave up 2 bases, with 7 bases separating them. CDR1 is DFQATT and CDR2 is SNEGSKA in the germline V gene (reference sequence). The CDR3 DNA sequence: TGCAGTGCTAGAGAGGGGATCACTAATGAAAAACTGTTTTTT. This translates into CSAREGITNEKLFF.

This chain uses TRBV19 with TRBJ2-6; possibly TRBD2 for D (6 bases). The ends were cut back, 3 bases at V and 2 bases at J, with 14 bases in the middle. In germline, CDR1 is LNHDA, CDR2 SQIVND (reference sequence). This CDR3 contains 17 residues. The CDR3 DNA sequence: TGTGCCAGTAGTATGGGAATGGGGGGAGCTGGGGCCAACGTCCTGACTTTC. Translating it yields CASSMGMGGAGANVLTF.

CDR3 sequence reads: CASSLAEDRHYEQYF. DNA for the CDR3: TGCGCCAGCAGCTTGGCCGAGGACAGGCACTACGAGCAGTACTTC. The chain employs TRBV5-1 and TRBJ2-5, with 7 bases matching TRBD1. The DNA end is a closer match to TRBJ2-7, so the J assignment may be wrong. This CDR3 is built from 15 residues. The germline gives CDR1 SGHRS, CDR2 YFSETQ.

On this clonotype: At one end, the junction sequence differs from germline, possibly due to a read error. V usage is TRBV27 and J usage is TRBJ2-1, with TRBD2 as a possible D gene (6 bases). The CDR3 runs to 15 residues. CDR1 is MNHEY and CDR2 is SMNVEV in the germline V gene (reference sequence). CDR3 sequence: CASRPAPAGYNGQFF. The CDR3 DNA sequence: TGTGCCAGCAGACCAGCGCCTGCGGGGTACAATGGGCAGTTCTTC.

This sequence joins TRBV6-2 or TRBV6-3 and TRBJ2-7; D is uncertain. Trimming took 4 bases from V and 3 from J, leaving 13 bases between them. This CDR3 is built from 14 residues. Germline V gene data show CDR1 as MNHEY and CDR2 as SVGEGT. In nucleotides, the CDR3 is TGTGCCAGCAGTTGGGATCCCCCTAACTACGAGCAGTACTTC. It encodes CASSWDPPNYEQYF.

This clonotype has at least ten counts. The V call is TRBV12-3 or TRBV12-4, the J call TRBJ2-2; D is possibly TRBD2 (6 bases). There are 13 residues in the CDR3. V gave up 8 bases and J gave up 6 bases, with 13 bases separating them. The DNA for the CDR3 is TGTGCCAGCCGTACTGGAGGGGCCGGGGAGCTGTTTTTT. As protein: CASRTGGAGELFF.